This T cell receptor beta chain derives from a study of blood T cell repertoires in COVID-19. Study summary: The origin of the acute and convalescent COVID-19 samples was the United States, Italy and Spain. From T cells, B-cell-depleted T cells, or PBMCs came the material, which was cDNA or gDNA.

Trimming left V 4 bases short and J 2 bases short, with 14 bases between. Germline V CDR1 and CDR2: SGHRS, YFSETQ. The CDR3 length is 15 residues. In the authors' methods: Estimates of nucleated cell counts were drawn from the amplification of reference gene primers. Measured with immunoSEQ multiplex PCR; TCRdb has only the in-frame clones, and not every one. V and J calls plus clone size are reproduced from that table; the DNA served to infer D and trimming. The table has some 320,000 clones, roughly 85% seen once. The source of this sequence is a human donor in a cohort sampled during active COVID-19. The material sequenced was peripheral blood. The chain recombines TRBV5-1 with TRBJ2-3, with D possibly TRBD2 on 6 matching bases. CDR3 DNA: TGCGCCAGCAGCCACGGTAGCGGAGACACAGATACGCAGTATTTT. Protein: CASSHGSGDTDTQYF.